The entry that follows covers one T cell receptor beta chain sequence. TCRdb keeps only in-frame clones here, not all; method: immunoSEQ multiplex PCR. The table records around 63,000 clones, roughly four fifths of them present only once. This sample was included in a study of PD-L1 blockade in urothelial cancer. CDR1 and CDR2 from the germline V gene are SNHLY and FYNNEI. The CDR3 is made up of 14 amino acids. Trimming cost V 8 bases and J 2 bases; bases outside gene matches: 8. Time point defined: pretreatment peripheral blood. This sample comprised PBMCs, obtained around atezolizumab (anti-PD-L1) treatment. The TCR comes from a man aged 65 to 79 with urothelial cancer. J is TRBJ2-5 and V is TRBV2; 7 nucleotides align to TRBD1. The CDR3 nucleotides read TGTGCCAGCGCACAGGGGAGTCGGCAAGAGACCCAGTACTTC. Translation: CASAQGSRQETQYF.